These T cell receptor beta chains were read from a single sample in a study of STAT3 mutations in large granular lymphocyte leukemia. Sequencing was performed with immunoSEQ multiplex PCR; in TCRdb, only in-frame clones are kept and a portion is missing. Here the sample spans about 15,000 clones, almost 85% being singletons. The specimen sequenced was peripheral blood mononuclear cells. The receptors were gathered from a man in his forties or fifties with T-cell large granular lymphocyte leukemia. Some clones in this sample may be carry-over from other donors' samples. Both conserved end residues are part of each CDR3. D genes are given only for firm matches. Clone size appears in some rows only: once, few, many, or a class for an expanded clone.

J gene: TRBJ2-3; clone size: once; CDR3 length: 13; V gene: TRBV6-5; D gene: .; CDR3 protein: CASRPPSTDTQYF; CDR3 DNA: TGTGCCAGCAGACCCCCAAGCACAGATACGCAGTATTTT
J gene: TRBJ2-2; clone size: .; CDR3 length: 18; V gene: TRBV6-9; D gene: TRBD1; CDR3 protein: CASSQAPTGGEDTGELFF; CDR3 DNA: TGTGCCAGCAGTCAAGCCCCTACAGGGGGAGAGGACACCGGGGAGCTGTTTTTT
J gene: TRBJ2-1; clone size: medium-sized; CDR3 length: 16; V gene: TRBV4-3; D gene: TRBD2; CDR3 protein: CASSQGLAGSYNEQFF; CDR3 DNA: TGCGCCAGCAGCCAAGGACTAGCGGGCTCCTACAATGAGCAGTTCTTC
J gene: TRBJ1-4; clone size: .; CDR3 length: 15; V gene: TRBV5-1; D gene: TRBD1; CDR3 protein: CASSPTGGSSEKLFF; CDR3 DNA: TGCGCCAGCAGCCCTACAGGGGGCAGTAGTGAAAAACTGTTTTTT
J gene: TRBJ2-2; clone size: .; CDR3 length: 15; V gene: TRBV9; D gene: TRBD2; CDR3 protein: CASSARGANTGELFF; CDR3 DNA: TGTGCCAGCAGCGCCCGGGGGGCGAACACCGGGGAGCTGTTTTTT
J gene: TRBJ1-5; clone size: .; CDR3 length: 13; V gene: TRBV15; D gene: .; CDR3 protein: CATGRNSNQPQHF; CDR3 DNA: TGTGCCACCGGACGGAATAGCAATCAGCCCCAGCATTTT
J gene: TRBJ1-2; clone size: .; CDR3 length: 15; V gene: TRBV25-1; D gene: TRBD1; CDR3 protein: CASSKTGGGPRGYTF; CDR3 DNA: TGTGCCAGCAGTAAGACAGGGGGCGGGCCTCGAGGCTACACCTTC
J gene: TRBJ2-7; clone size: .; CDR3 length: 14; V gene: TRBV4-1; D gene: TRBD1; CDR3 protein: CASSQGTDSYEQYF; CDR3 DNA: TGCGCCAGCAGCCAGGGGACAGATTCTTACGAGCAGTACTTC
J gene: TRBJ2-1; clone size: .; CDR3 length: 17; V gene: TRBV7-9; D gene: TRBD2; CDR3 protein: CASSRTSGRSTYNEQFF; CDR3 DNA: TGTGCCAGCAGCCGGACTAGCGGGAGGTCTACCTACAATGAGCAGTTCTTC
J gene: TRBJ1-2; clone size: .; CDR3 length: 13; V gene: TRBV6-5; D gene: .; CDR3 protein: CASSLDLNYGYTF; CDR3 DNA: TGTGCCAGCAGCCTCGACCTAAACTATGGCTACACCTTC
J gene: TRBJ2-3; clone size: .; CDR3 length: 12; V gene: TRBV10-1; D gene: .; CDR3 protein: CASSRGSSTQYF; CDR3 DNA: TGCGCCAGCAGTCGAGGCTCCTCTACGCAGTATTTT
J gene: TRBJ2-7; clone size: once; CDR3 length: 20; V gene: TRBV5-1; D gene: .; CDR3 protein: CASSPEKDLTYGGGLYEQYF; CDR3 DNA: TGCGCCAGCAGCCCAGAGAAGGATCTAACTTATGGGGGGGGGCTCTACGAGCAGTACTTC
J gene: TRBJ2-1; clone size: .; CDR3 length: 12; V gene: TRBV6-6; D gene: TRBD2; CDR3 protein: CASSLLAGKQFF; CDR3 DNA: TGTGCCAGCAGCCTACTAGCGGGAAAGCAGTTCTTC
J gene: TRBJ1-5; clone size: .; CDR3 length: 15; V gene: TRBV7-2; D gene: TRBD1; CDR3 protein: CASSLEPTGGTAQHF; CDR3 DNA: TGTGCCAGCAGCTTAGAACCCACAGGGGGCACGGCCCAGCATTTT
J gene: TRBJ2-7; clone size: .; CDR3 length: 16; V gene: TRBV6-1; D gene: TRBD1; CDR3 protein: CASSEARQGAFDEQYF; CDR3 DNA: TGTGCCAGCAGTGAAGCCCGGCAGGGGGCTTTCGACGAGCAGTACTTC
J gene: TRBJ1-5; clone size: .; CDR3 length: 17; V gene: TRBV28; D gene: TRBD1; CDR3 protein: CASSLLGTARLNQPQHF; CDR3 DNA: TGTGCCAGCAGTTTACTGGGGACAGCGAGGCTCAATCAGCCCCAGCATTTT
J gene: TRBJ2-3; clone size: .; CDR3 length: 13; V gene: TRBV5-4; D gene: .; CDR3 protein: CASSSKGIDTQYF; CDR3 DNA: TGTGCCAGCAGCTCGAAAGGGATAGATACGCAGTATTTT
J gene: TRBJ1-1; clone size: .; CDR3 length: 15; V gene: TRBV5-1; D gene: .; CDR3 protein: CASSLGGRKNTEAFF; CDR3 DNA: TGCGCCAGCAGCTTGGGAGGTAGGAAGAACACTGAAGCTTTCTTT
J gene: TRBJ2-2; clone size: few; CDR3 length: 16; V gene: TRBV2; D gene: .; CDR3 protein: CASSPVGGLGTGELFF; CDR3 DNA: TGTGCCAGCAGTCCGGTCGGGGGGCTAGGCACCGGGGAGCTGTTTTTT
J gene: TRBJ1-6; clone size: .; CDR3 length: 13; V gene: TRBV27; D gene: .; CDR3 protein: CASSVDYNSPLHF; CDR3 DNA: TGTGCCAGCAGTGTAGATTATAATTCACCCCTCCACTTT
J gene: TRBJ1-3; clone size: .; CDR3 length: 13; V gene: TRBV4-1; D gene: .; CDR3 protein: CASSQVVFNTIYF; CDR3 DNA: TGCGCCAGCAGCCAAGTTGTGTTCAACACCATATATTTT
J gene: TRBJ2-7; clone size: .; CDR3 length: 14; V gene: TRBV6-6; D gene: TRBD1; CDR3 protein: CASSSWDRAYEQYF; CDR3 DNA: TGTGCCAGCAGTTCCTGGGACAGGGCTTACGAGCAGTACTTC
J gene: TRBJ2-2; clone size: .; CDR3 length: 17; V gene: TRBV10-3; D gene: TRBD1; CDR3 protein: CAISESLRTGVGGELFF; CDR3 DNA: TGTGCCATCAGTGAGTCGTTGAGGACAGGCGTCGGGGGGGAGCTGTTTTTT
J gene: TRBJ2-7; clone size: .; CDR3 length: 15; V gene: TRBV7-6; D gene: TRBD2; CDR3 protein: CASSAGTSGSHEQYF; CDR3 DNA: TGTGCCAGCAGCGCCGGCACTAGCGGGAGCCACGAGCAGTACTTC
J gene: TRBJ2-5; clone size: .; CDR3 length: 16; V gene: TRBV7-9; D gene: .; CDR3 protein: CASNHALQGHQETQYF; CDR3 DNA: TGTGCCAGCAATCACGCCCTCCAGGGGCACCAAGAGACCCAGTACTTC
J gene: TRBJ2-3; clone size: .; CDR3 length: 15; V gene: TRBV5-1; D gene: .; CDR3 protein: CASSVTGGHTDTQYF; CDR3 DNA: TGCGCCAGCAGCGTCACAGGTGGGCACACAGATACGCAGTATTTT